Detailed here is one T cell receptor beta chain. Its antigen is as yet unknown. Sequencing was performed with immunoSEQ multiplex PCR; in TCRdb, only in-frame clones are kept and a portion is missing. The sample consists of some 70,000 clones, roughly 89% of them appearing once. The data were obtained in a study of cytomegalovirus exposure and HLA in healthy donors. Regarding the study as a whole: Cytomegalovirus status, reportedly, was diagnosed with high specificity and sensitivity by the classifier. The tendency of first-cohort TCR clusters to co-occur in the roughly 130 validation repertoires emerged from a later analysis.

A 120-subject validation cohort, separate from the roughly 670-subject first cohort, supplied the donors. Sequencing was done on a sample of PBMCs. The sequence derives from a young woman in good health and CMV-seronegative.

Here the CDR3 reads CATSRVSGNEQFF. The CDR3 DNA follows: TGTGCCACCAGCAGAGTGTCGGGCAATGAGCAGTTCTTC. The V call is TRBV15, the J call TRBJ2-1, with D unclear. There are 13 residues in the CDR3. Looked up from germline, CDR1 is LNHNV and CDR2 is YYDKDF (reference sequence). Trimming pared 1 base from V and 6 bases from J, leaving 7 bases between. Filled out from reference TRBV15 and TRBJ2-1, the complete variable domain reads DAMVIQNPRYQVTQFGKPVTLSCSQTLNHNVMYWYQQKSSQAPKLLFHYYDKDFNNEADTPDNFQSRRPNTSFCFLDIRSPGLGDTAMYLCATSRVSGNEQFFGPGTRLTVL.